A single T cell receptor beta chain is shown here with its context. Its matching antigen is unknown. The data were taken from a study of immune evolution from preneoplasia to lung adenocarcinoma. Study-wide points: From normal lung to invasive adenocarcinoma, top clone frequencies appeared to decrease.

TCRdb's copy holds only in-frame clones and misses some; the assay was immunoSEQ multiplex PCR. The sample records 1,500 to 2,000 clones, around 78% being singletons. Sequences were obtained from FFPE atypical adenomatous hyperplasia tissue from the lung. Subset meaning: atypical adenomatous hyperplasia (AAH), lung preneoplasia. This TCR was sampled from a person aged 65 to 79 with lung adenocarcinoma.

The CDR3 DNA follows: TGTGCCTGGAGTGTATCGATTGAGCAGTTCTTC. Encoded protein: CAWSVSIEQFF. This rearrangement joins TRBV30 to TRBJ2-1; unclear D gene. The CDR3 is 11 residues long. Germline V CDR1 and CDR2: GTSNPN, SVGIG (reference sequence). Trimming pared 0 bases from V and 9 bases from J, leaving 6 bases between.